A single sample gave rise to the 8 T cell receptor beta chains below, sequenced in a study of blood T cell repertoires in COVID-19. Data came from immunoSEQ multiplex PCR; TCRdb stores just in-frame clones and leaves some out. The sample lists over 250,000 clones, nearly 90% seen once, with 0.65% to 0.95% in the top ten. Sequences were obtained from peripheral blood. The receptor set was obtained from a woman aged 25 to 39 with acute or convalescent COVID-19.

This sequence joins TRBV19 and TRBJ2-7, with D perhaps matching TRBD1 (5 bases). The CDR3 loop spans 14 amino acids. Germline V gene lookup returns CDR1 LNHDA and CDR2 SQIVND (reference sequence). V lost 4 bases, J lost 5 bases, and 15 bases lay in between. In DNA form, the CDR3 reads TGTGCCAGTAGTACGGACATAGAGACACACGAGCAGTACTTC. This sequence encodes CASSTDIETHEQYF.

The chain uses TRBV13 and TRBJ2-7; the match to TRBD2 covers 11 bases. Germline V gene data show CDR1 as PRHDT and CDR2 as FYEKMQ (reference sequence). After removal of 6 bases from V and 2 bases from J, the junction contained 12 bases not matched to a gene. The length of the CDR3 is 17 residues. The CDR3 protein is CASSFLTSGTTPYEQYF. CDR3 DNA sequence: TGTGCCAGCAGTTTTTTGACTAGCGGGACCACGCCCTACGAGCAGTACTTC. Full variable domain (outside the CDR3, taken from reference TRBV13 and TRBJ2-7): AAGVIQSPRHLIKEKRETATLKCYPIPRHDTVYWYQQGPGQDPQFLISFYEKMQSDKGSIPDRFSAQQFSDYHSELNMSSLELGDSALYFCASSFLTSGTTPYEQYFGPGTRLTVT.

This clone showed up just a few times. J is TRBJ2-1 and V is TRBV4-1; TRBD2 matches 7 bases. Germline-derived CDR1 and CDR2 are MGHRA and YSYEKL. V was pared by 2 bases and J by 8 bases, with 6 bases of the junction left unmatched. The CDR3 totals 14 residues. CDR3 nucleotide sequence: TGCGCCAGCAGCCAACTGACTAGCCGGGATGAGCAGTTCTTC. Protein: CASSQLTSRDEQFF.

The chain has TRBV4-1 and TRBJ2-1; 10 bases agree with TRBD2. The germline V gene encodes CDR1 MGHRA and CDR2 YSYEKL. The CDR3 length is 16 residues. Trimming cost V 4 bases and J 7 bases; bases outside gene matches: 10. The CDR3 spells CASSPATSGWRNEQFF. In DNA, the CDR3 is TGCGCCAGCAGCCCTGCGACTAGCGGGTGGAGGAATGAGCAGTTCTTC.

The V call is TRBV12-2, the J call TRBJ2-6; no check of the table's D call, TRBD1, against the DNA was made. TRBV12-2 is shown as a pseudogene. The CDR3 runs to 18 residues. CDR3 sequence reads: CASRSETVLSSGANVLTF. DNA of the CDR3: TGTGCAAGTCGGTCAGAGACAGTCTTAAGCTCTGGGGCCAACGTCCTGACTTTC.

The chain carries TRBV7-9 and TRBJ2-7; TRBD1 agrees at 7 bases. The CDR3 is 14 amino acids. The ends lost 5 bases at V and 2 bases at J; junction bases unmatched: 6. The germline V gene encodes CDR1 SEHNR and CDR2 FQNEAQ (reference sequence). The CDR3: CASSHRDRPYEQYF. The CDR3 DNA sequence: TGTGCCAGCAGCCACCGGGACAGACCCTACGAGCAGTACTTC. The variable domain in full, completed from reference TRBV7-9 and TRBJ2-7, reads DTGVSQNPRHKITKRGQNVTFRCDPISEHNRLYWYRQTLGQGPEFLTYFQNEAQLEKSRLLSDRFSAERPKGSFSTLEIQRTEQGDSAMYLCASSHRDRPYEQYFGPGTRLTVT.

V gene TRBV27 combines with J gene TRBJ2-7; TRBD2 aligns across 9 bases. CDR1 is MNHEY, CDR2 SMNVEV, per germline (reference sequence). The CDR3 loop spans 14 amino acids. V lost 6 bases to trimming and J lost 4 bases; unmatched junction nucleotides: 7. The CDR3 DNA reads as TGTGCCAGCAGATTAGCGGGAGCGGGTTACGAGCAGTACTTC. Protein product: CASRLAGAGYEQYF.

The V gene is TRBV27, the J gene TRBJ1-1, with D tentatively TRBD1 (5 bases). Germline V gene lookup returns CDR1 MNHEY and CDR2 SMNVEV (reference sequence). This CDR3 has 18 residues. With 3 bases removed from V and 1 base from J, the gap between germline ends came to 21 bases. The CDR3 spells CASSFQATPGLRNTEAFF. In nucleotides, the CDR3 is TGTGCCAGCAGTTTTCAGGCGACCCCGGGACTGCGGAACACTGAAGCTTTCTTT.